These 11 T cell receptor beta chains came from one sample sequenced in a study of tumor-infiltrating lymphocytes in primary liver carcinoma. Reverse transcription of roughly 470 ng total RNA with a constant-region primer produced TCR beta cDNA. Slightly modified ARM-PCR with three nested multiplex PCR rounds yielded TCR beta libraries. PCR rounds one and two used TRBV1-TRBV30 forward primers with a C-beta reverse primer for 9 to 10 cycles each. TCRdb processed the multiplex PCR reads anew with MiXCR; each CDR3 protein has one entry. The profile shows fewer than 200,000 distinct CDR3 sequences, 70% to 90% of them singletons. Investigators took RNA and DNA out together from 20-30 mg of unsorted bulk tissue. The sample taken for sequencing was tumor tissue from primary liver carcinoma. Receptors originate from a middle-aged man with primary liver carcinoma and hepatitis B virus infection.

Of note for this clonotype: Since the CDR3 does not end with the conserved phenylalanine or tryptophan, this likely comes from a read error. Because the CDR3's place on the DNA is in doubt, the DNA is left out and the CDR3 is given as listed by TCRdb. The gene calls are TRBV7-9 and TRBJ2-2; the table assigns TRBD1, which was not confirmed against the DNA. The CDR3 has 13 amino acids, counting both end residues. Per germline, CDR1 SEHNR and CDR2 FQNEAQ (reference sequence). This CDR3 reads CASSDRVAGEPFI.

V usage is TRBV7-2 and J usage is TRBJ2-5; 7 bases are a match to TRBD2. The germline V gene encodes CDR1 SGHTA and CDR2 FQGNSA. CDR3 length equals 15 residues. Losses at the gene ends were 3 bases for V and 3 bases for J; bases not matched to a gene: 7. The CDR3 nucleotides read TGTGCCAGCAGCTTCGGGGGAGGGCAGAAAGAGACCCAGTACTTC. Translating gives CASSFGGGQKETQYF.

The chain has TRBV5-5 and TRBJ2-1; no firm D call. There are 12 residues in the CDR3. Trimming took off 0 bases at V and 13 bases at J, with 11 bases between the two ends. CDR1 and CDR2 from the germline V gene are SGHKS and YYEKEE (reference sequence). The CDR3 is CASSLDLIEQFF. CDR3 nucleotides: TGTGCCAGCAGCTTGGACTTGATTGAACAGTTCTTC.

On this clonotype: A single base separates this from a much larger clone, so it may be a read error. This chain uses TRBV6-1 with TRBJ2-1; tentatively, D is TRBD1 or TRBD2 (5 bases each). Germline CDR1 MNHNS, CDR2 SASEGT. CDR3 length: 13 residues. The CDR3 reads CASKGRNHNERFF. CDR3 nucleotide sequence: TGTGCCAGCAAGGGGAGAAACCACAATGAGCGGTTCTTC.

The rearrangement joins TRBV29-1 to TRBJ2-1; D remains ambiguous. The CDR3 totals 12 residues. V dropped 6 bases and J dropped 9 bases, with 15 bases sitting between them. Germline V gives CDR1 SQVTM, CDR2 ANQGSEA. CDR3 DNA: TGCAGCGTGTACACCCCATCTGTTGAGCAGTTCTTC. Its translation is CSVYTPSVEQFF.

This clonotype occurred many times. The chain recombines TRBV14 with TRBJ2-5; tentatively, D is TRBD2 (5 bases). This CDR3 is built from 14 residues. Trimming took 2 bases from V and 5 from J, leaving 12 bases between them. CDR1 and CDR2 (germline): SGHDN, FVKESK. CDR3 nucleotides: TGTGCCAGCAGCCAATTATGGACTCAGGAGACCCAGTACTTC. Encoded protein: CASSQLWTQETQYF. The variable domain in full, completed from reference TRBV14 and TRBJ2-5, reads EAGVTQFPSHSVIEKGQTVTLRCDPISGHDNLYWYRRVMGKEIKFLLHFVKESKQDESGMPNNRFLAERTGGTYSTLKVQPAELEDSGVYFCASSQLWTQETQYFGPGTRLLVL.

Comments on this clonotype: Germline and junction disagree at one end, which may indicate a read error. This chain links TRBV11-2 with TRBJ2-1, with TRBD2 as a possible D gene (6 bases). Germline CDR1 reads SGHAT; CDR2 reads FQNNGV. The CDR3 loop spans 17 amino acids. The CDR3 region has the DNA TGTGCCAGCAGCTTAGATAGGAGTGGGAGGTTCTACGATGAGCAGTTCTTC. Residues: CASSLDRSGRFYDEQFF.

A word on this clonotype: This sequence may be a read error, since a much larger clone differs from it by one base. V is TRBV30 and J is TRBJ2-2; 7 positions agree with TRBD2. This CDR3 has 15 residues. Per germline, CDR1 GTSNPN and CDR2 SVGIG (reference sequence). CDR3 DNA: TGTGCCTGGAGTGGGACTAGTTTACGCGCCGGGGAGCGGTTTTTT. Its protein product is CAWSGTSLRAGERFF.

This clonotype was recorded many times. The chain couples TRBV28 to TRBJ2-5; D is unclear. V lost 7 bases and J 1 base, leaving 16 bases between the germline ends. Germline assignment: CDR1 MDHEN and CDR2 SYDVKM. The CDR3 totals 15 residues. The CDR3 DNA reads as TGTGCCAGCACCTCGCACACCGGATTCCAAGAGACCCAGTACTTC. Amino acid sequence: CASTSHTGFQETQYF.

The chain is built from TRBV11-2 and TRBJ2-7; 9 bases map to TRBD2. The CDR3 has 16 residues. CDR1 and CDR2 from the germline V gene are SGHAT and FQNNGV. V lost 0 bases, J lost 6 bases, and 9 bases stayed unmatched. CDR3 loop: CASSLEHSGSWAEQYF. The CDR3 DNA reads TGTGCCAGCAGCTTAGAACATAGCGGGAGCTGGGCCGAGCAGTACTTC.

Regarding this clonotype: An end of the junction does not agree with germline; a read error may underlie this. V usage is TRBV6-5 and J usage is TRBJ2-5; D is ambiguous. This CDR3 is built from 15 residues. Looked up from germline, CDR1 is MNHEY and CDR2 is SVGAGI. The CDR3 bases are TGTGCCAAACCCGAGAGACGTCCGCTCCAAGAGACCCAGTACTTT. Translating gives CAKPERRPLQETQYF.